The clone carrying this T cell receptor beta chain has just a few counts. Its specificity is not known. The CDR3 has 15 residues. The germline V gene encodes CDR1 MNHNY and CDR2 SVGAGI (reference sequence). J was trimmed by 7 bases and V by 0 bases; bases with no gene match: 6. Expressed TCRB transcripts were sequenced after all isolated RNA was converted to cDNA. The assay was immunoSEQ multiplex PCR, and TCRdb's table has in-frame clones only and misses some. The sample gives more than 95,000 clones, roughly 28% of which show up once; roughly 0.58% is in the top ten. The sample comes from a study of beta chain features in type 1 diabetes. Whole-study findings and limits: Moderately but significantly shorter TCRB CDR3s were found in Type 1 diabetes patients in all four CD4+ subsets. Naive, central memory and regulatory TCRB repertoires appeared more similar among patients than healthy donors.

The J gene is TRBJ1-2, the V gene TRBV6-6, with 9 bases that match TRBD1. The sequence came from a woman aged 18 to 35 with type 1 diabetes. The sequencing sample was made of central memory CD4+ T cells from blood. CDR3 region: CASSYSRDRAGGYTF. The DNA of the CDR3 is TGTGCCAGCAGTTACTCCCGGGACAGGGCGGGTGGCTACACCTTC.